The text below deals with one T cell receptor (beta chain). Antigen: not known. This sample is drawn from a study of cytomegalovirus exposure and HLA in healthy donors. Study-level results: Highly shared sequence variants in one cluster were likely a sequencing artifact. As a later analysis revealed, most CMV-associated TCR beta chains appeared HLA-restricted. An analysis that was carried out later associated approximately 15,000 TCR beta sequences with HLA alleles at 0.05 false discovery rate. A few chains tied to CMV proved CMV antigen-specific in vitro.

The V gene lost 2 bases and the J gene lost 6 bases, with 10 bases spanning the gap. This CDR3 comprises 14 residues. Germline CDR1 SGHVS, CDR2 FNYEAQ. Vbeta (60) and Jbeta (13) primers were used in the PCR. Produced via immunoSEQ multiplex PCR; TCRdb's table is partial and in-frame only. Seen here are approximately 220,000 clones, roughly 80% observed once, and the top ten hold 0.22%. V usage is TRBV7-6 and J usage is TRBJ2-2, with a weak D call TRBD2 (6 bases). The source of this sequence is a girl aged 2 to 10 in good health and CMV-seronegative. Sample: PBMCs. The CDR3 DNA is TGTGCCAGCAGCTTAATCGGAGGGTCCGGGGAGCTGTTTTTT. Encoded protein: CASSLIGGSGELFF.